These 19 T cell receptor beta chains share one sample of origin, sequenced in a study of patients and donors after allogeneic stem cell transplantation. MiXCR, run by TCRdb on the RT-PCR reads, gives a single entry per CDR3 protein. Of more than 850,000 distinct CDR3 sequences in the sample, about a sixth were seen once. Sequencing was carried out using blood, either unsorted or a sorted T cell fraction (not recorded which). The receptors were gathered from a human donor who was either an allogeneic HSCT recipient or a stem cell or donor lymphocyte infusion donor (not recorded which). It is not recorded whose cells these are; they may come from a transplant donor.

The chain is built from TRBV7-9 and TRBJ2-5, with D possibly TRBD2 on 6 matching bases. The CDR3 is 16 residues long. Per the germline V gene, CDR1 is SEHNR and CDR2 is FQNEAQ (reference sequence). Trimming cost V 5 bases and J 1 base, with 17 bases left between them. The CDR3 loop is CASSLPRRSGQETQYF. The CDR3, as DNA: TGTGCCAGCAGCCTCCCCCGACGTAGCGGCCAAGAGACCCAGTACTTC. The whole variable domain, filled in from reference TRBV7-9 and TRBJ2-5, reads DTGVSQNPRHKITKRGQNVTFRCDPISEHNRLYWYRQTLGQGPEFLTYFQNEAQLEKSRLLSDRFSAERPKGSFSTLEIQRTEQGDSAMYLCASSLPRRSGQETQYFGPGTRLLVL.

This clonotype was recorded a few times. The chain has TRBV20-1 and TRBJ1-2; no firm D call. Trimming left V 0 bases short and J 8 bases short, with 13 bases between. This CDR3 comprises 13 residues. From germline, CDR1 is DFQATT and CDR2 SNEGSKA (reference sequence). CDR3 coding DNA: TGCAGTGCTAGAGATCGGGCCCTGTGGGGCTACACCTTC. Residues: CSARDRALWGYTF.

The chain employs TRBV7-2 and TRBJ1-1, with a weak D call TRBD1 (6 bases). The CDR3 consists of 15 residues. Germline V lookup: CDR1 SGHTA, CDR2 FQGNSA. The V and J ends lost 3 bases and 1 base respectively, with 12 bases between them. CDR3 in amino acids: CASSFRGQKNTEAFF. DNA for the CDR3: TGTGCCAGCAGCTTTCGGGGGCAGAAGAACACTGAAGCTTTCTTT.

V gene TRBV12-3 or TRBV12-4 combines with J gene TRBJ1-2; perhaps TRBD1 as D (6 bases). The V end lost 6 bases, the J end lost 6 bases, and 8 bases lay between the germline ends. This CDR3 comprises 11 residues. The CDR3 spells CASRTGNGYTF. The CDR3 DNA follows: TGTGCCAGCAGAACAGGGAATGGCTACACCTTC.

DNA of the CDR3: TGTGCCACCAGCAGAGACAGTTTCGCTAAGGGAACTAGCACAGATACGCAGTATTTT. Its protein product is CATSRDSFAKGTSTDTQYF. The chain employs TRBV15 and TRBJ2-3; D gene ambiguous. The CDR3 sequence is 19 residues long. Germline assignment: CDR1 LNHNV and CDR2 YYDKDF (reference sequence). The V and J ends lost 0 bases and 0 bases respectively, with 19 bases between them. The entire variable domain, with the rest obtained from reference TRBV15 and TRBJ2-3, is as follows: DAMVIQNPRYQVTQFGKPVTLSCSQTLNHNVMYWYQQKSSQAPKLLFHYYDKDFNNEADTPDNFQSRRPNTSFCFLDIRSPGLGDTAMYLCATSRDSFAKGTSTDTQYFGPGTRLTVL.

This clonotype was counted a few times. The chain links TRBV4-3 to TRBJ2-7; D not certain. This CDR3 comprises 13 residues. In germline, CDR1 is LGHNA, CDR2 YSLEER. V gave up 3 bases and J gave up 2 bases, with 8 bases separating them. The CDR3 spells CASSQHFAYEQYF. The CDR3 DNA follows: TGCGCCAGCAGCCAGCATTTCGCCTACGAGCAGTACTTC.

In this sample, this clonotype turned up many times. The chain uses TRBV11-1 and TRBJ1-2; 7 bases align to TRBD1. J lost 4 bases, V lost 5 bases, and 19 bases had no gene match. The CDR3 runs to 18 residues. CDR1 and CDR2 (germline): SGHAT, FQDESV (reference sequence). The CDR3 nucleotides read TGTGCCAGCAGCCCGAGACCGGGACAGCTTCTCACTGCCTATGGCTACACCTTC. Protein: CASSPRPGQLLTAYGYTF. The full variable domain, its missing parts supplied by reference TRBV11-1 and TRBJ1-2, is EAEVAQSPRYKITEKSQAVAFWCDPISGHATLYWYRQILGQGPELLVQFQDESVVDDSQLPKDRFSAERLKGVDSTLKIQPAELGDSAMYLCASSPRPGQLLTAYGYTFGSGTRLTVV.

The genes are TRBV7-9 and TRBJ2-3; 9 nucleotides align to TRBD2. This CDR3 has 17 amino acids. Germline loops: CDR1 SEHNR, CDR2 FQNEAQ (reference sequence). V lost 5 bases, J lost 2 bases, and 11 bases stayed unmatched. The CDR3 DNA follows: TGTGCCAGCAGCGAGGCATCGACTAGCGGATACACAGATACGCAGTATTTT. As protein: CASSEASTSGYTDTQYF.

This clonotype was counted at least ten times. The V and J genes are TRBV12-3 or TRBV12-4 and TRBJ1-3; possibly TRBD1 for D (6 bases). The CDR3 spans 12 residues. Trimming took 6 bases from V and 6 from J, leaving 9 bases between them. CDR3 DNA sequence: TGTGCCAGCAGGCCGGGGGCAAACACCATATATTTT. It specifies CASRPGANTIYF.

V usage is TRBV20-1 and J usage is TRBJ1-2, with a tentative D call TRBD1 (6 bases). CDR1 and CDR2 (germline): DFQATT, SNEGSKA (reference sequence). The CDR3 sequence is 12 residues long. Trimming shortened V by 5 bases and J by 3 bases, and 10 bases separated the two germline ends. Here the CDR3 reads CSALTGYYGYTF. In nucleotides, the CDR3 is TGCAGTGCTCTCACAGGGTACTATGGCTACACCTTC.

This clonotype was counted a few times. This chain's CDR3 is CARRNRQTSTYNEQFF. The CDR3 bases are TGTGCCAGGAGAAACCGGCAGACTAGCACCTACAATGAGCAGTTCTTC. This chain uses TRBV21-1 with TRBJ2-1. TRBV21-1 is tagged as a pseudogene. CDR3 length equals 16 residues.

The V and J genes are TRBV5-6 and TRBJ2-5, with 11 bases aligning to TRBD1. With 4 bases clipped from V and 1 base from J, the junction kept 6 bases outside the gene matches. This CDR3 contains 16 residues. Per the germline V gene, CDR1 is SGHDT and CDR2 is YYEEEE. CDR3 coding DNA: TGTGCCAGCAGCCCGGGACAGGGGGTTACCCAAGAGACCCAGTACTTC. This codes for CASSPGQGVTQETQYF. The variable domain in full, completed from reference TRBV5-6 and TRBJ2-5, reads DAGVTQSPTHLIKTRGQQVTLRCSPKSGHDTVSWYQQALGQGPQFIFQYYEEEERQRGNFPDRFSGHQFPNYSSELNVNALLLGDSALYLCASSPGQGVTQETQYFGPGTRLLVL.

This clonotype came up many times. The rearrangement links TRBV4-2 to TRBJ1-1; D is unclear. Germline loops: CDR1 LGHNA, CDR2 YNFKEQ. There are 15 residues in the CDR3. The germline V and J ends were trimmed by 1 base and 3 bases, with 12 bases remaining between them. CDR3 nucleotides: TGTGCCAGCAGCCAAGGGGCGGGATCCGACACTGAAGCTTTCTTT. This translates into CASSQGAGSDTEAFF.

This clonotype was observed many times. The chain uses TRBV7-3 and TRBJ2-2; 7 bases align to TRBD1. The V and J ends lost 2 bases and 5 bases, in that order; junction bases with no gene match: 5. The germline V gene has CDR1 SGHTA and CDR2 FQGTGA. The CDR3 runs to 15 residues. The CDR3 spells CASSLVGRGTGELFF. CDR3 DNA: TGTGCCAGCAGCTTAGTAGGCAGGGGGACCGGGGAGCTGTTTTTT.

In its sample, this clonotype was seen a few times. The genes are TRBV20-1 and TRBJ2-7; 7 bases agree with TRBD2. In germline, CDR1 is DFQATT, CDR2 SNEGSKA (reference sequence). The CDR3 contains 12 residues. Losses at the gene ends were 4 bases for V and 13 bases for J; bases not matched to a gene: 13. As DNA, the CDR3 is TGCAGTGCTACGCCCGGCTTGACTAGCACATACTTC. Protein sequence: CSATPGLTSTYF.

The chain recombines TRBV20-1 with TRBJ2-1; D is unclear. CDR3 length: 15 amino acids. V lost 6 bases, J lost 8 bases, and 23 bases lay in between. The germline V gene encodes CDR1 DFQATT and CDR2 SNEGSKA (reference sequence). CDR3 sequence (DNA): TGCAGTGCCGAACACCCCGCGATCCCGTTGGATGAGCAGTTCTTC. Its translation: CSAEHPAIPLDEQFF.

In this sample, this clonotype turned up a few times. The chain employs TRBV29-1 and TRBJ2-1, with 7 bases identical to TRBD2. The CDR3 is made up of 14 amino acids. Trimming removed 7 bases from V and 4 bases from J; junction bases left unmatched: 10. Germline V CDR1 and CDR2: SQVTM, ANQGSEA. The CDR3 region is CSARSGGEYNEQFF. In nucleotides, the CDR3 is TGCAGCGCTCGGTCGGGGGGAGAATACAATGAGCAGTTCTTC.

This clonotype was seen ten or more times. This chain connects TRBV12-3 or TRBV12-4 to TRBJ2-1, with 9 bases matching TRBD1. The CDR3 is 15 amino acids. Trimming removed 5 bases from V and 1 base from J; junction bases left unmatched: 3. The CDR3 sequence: CASSGTGRSYNEQFF. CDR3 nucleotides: TGTGCCAGCAGTGGGACAGGGCGATCCTACAATGAGCAGTTCTTC.

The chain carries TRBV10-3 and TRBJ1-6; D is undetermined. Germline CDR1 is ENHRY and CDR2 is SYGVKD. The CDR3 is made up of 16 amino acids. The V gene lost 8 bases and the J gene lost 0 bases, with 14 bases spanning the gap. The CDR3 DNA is TGTGCCATCGCAGACTTCAGGAGCTCCTATAATTCACCCCTCCACTTT. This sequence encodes CAIADFRSSYNSPLHF.